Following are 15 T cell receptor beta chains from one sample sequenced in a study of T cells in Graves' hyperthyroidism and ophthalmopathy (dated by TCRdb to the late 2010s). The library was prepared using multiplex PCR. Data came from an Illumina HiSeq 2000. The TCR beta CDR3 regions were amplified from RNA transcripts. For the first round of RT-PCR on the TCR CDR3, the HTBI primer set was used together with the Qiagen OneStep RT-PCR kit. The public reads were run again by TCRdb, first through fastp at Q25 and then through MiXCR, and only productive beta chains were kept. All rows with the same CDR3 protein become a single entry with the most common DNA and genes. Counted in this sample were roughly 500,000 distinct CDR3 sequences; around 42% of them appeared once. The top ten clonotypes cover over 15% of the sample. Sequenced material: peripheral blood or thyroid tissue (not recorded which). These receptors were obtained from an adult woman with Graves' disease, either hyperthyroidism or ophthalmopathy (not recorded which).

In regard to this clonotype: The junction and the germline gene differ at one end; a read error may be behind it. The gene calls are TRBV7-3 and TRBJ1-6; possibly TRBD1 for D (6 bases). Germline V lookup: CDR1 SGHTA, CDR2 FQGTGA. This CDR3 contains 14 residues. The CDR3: CASSSYRDGSPPHF. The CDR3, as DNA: TGTGCCAGCAGCTCTTACAGGGATGGATCACCCCCCCACTTT.

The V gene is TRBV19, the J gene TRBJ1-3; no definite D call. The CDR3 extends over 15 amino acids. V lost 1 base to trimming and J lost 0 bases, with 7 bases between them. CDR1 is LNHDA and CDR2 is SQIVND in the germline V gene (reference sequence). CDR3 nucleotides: TGTGCCAGTAGTATAGCTTCACTCTCTGGAAACACCATATATTTT. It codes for CASSIASLSGNTIYF.

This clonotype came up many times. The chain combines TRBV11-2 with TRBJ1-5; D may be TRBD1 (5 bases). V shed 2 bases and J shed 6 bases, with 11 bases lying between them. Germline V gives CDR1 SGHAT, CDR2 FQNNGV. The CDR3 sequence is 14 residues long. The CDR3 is CASSLSGYSQPQHF. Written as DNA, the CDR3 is TGTGCCAGCAGCTTATCAGGGTATAGTCAGCCCCAGCATTTT.

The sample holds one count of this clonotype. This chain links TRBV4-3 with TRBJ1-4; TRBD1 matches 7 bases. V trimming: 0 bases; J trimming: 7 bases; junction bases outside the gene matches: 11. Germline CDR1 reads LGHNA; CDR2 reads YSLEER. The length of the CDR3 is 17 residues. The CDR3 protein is CASSQDGPTGRREKLFF. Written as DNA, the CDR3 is TGCGCCAGCAGCCAAGATGGGCCGACAGGGCGTCGTGAAAAACTGTTTTTT.

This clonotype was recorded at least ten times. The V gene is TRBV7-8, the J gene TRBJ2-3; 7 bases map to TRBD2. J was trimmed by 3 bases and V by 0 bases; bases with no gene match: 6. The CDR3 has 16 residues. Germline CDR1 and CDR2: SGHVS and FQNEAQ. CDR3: CASSLAKLARTDTQYF. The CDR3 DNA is TGTGCCAGCAGCTTAGCTAAACTAGCGCGGACAGATACGCAGTATTTT.

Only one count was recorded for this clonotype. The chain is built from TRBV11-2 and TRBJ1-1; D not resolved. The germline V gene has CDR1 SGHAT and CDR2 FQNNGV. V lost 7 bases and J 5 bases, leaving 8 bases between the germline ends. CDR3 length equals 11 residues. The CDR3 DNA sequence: TGTGCCAGCACCTCACCTACTGAAGCTTTCTTT. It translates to CASTSPTEAFF.

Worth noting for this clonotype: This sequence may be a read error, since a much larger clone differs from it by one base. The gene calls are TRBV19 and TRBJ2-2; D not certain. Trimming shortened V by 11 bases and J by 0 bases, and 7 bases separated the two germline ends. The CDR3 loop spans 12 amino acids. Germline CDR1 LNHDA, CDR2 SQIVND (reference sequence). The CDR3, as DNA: TGTGCCGGTACCGCGAACACCGGGGAGCTGTTTTTT. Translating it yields CAGTANTGELFF.

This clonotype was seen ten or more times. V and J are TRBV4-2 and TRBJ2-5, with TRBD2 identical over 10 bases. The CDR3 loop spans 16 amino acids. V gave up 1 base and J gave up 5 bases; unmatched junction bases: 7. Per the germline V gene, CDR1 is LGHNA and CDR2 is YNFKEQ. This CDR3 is CASSQGLAGDDETQYF. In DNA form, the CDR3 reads TGTGCCAGCAGCCAAGGGCTAGCGGGAGACGACGAGACCCAGTACTTC.

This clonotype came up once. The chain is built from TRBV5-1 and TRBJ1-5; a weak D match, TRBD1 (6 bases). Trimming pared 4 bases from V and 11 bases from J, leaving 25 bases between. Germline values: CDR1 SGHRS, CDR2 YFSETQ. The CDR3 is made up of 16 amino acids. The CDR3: CASSRGGTSLLETQHF. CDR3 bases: TGCGCCAGCAGCCGAGGGGGGACTAGCCTCCTGGAGACCCAGCATTTT.

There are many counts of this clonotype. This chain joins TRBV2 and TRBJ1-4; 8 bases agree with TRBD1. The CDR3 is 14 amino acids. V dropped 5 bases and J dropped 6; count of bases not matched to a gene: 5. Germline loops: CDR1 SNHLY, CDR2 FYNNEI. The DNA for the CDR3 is TGTGCCAGCAGTCGGACAGGGACGGATGAAAAACTGTTTTTT. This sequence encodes CASSRTGTDEKLFF.

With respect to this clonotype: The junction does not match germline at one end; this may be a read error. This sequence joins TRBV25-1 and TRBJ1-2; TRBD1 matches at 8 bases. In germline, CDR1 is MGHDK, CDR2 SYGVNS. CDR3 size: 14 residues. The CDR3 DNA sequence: TGTGCCGGCAGTGTTACAGGGGGGGTGGGTGGTTACACCTTC. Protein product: CAGSVTGGVGGYTF.

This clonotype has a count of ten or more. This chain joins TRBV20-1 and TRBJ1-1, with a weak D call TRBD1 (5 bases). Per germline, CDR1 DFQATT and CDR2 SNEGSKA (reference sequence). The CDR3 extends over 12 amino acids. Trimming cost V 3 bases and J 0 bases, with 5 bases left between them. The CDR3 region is CSARDMNTEAFF. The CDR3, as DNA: TGCAGTGCTAGGGACATGAACACTGAAGCTTTCTTT.

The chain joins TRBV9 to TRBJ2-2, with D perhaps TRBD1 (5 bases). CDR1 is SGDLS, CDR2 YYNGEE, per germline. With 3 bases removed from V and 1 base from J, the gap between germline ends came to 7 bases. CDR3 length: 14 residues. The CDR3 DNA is TGTGCCAGCAGCGGGACATTGAACACCGGGGAGCTGTTTTTT. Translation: CASSGTLNTGELFF.

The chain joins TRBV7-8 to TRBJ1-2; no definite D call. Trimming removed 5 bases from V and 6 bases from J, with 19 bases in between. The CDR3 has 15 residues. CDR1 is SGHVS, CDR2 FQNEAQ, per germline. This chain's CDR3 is CASSHRDRDWDGYTF. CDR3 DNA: TGTGCCAGCAGCCACCGAGACCGAGATTGGGATGGCTACACCTTC. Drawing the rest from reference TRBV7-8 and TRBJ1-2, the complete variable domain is GAGVSQSPRYKVAKRGQDVALRCDPISGHVSLFWYQQALGQGPEFLTYFQNEAQLDKSGLPSDRFFAERPEGSVSTLKIQRTQQEDSAVYLCASSHRDRDWDGYTFGSGTRLTVV.

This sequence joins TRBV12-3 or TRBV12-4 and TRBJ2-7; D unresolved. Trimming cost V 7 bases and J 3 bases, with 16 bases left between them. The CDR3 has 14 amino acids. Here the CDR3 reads CASTPARDRYEQYF. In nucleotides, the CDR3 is TGTGCCAGCACCCCGGCGCGAGATCGCTACGAGCAGTACTTC.